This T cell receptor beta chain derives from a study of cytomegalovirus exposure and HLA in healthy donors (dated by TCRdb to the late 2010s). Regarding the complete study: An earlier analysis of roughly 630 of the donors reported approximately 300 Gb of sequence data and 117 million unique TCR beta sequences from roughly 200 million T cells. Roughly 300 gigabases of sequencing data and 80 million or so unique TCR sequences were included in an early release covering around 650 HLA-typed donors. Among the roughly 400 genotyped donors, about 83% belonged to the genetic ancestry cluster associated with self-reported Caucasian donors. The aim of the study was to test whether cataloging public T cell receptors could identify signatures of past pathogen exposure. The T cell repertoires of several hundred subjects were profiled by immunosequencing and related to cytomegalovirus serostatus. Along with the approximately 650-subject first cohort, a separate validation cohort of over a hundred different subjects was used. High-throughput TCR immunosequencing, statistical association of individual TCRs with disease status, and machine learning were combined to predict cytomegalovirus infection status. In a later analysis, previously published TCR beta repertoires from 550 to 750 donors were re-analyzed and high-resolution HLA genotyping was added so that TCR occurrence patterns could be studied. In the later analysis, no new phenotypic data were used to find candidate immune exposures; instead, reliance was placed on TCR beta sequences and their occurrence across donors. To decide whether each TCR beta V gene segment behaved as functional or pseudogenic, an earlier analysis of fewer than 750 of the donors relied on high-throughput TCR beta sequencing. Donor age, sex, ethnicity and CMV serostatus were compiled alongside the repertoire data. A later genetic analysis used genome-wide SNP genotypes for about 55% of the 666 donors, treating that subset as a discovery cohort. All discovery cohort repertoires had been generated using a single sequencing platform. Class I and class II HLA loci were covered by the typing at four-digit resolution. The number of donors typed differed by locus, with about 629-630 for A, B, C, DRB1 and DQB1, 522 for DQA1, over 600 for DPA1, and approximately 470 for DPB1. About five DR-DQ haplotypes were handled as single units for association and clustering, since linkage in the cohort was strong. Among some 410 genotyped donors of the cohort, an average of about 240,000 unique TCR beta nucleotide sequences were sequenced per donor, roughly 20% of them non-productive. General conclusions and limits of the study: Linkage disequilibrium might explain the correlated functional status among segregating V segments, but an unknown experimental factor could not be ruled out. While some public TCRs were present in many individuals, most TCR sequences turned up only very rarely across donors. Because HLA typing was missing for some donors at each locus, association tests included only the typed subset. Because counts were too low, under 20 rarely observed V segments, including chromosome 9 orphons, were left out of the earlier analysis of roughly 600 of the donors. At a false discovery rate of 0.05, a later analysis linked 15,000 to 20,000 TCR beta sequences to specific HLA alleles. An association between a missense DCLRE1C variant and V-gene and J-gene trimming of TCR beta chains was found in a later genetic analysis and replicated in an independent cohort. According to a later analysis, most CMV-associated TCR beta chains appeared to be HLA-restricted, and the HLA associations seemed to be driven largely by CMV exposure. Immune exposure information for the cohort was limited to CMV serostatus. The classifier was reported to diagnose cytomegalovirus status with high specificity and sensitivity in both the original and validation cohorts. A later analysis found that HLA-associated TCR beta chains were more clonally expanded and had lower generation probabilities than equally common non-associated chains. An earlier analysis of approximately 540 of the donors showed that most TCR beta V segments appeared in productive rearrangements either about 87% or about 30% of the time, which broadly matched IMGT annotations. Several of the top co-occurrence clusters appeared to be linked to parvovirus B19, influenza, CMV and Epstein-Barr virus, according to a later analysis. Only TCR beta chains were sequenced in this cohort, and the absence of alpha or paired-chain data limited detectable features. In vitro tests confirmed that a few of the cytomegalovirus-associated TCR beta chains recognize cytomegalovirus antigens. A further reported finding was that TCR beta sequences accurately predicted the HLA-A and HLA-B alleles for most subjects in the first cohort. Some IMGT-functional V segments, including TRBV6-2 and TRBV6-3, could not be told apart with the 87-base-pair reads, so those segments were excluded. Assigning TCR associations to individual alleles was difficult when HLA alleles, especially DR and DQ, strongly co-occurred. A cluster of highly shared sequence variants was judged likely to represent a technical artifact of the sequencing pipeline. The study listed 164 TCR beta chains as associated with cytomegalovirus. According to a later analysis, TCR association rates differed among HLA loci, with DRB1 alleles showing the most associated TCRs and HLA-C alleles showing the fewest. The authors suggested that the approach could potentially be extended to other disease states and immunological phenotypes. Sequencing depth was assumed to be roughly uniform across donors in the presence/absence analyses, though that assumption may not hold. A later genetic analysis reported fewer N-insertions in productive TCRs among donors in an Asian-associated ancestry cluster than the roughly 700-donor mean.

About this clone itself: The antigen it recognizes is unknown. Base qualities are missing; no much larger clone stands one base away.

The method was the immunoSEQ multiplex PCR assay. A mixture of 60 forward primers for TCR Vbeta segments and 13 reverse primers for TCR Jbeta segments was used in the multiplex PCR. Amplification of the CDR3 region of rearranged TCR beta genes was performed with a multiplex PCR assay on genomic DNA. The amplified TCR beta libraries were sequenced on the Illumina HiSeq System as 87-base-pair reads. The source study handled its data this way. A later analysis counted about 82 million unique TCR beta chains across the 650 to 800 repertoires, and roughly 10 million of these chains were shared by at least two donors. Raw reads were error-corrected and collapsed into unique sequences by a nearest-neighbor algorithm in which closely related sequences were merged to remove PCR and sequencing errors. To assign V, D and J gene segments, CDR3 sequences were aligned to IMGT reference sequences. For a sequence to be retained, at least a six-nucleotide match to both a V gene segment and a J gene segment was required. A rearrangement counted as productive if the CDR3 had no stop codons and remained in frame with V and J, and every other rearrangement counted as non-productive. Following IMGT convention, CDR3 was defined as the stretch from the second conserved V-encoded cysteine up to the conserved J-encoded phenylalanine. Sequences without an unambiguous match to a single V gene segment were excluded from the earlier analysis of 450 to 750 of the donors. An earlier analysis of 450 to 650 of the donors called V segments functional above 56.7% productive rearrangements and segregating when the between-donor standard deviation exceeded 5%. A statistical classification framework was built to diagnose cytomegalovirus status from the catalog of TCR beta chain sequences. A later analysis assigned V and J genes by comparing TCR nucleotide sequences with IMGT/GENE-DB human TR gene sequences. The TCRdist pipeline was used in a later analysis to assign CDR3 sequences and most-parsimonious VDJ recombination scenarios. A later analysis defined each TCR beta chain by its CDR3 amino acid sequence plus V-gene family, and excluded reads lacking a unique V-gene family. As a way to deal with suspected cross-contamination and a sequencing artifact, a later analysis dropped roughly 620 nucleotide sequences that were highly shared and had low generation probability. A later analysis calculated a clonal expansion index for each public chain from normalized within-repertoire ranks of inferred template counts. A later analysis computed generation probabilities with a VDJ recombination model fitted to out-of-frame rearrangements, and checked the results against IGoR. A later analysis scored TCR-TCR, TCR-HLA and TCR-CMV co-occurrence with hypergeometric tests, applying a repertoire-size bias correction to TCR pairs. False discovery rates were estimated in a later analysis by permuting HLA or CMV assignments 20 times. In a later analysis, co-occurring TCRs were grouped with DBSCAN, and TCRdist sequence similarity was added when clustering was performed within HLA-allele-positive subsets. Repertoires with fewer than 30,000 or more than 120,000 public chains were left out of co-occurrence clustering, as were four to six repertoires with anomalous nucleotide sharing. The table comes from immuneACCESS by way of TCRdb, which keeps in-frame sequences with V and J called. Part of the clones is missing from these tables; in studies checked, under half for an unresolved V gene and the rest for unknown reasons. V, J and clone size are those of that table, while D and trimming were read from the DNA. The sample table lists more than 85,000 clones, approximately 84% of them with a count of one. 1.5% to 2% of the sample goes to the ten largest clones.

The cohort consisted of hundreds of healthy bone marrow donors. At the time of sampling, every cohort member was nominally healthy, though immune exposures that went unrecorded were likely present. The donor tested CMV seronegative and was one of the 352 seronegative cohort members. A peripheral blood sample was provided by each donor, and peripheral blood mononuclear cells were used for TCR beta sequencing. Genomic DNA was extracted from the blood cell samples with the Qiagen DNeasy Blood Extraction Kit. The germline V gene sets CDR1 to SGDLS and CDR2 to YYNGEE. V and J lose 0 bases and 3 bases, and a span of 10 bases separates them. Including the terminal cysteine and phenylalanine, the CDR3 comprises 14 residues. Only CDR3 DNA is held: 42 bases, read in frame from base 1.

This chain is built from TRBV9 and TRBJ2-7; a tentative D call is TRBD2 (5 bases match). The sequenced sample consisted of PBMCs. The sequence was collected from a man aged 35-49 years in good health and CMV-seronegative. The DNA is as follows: TGTGCCAGCAGCGTAGCCGTCGGGGTCTACGAGCAGTACTTC. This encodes CASSVAVGVYEQYF.